This TCR beta chain was sequenced for a study of blood T cell repertoires in COVID-19. This CDR3 comprises 12 residues. V lost 4 bases and J 4 bases, leaving 8 bases between the germline ends. CDR1 is SQVTM and CDR2 is ANQGSEA in the germline V gene. The table came from immunoSEQ multiplex PCR; TCRdb's copy has only in-frame clones and leaves some out. The sample holds about 130,000 clones, about 80% seen once. The sequenced material came from peripheral blood. This sequence was found in a woman of 80 years or more with acute or convalescent COVID-19. The chain links TRBV29-1 to TRBJ2-1; the D gene is possibly TRBD2 (6 bases). The CDR3 sequence is CSVGGEYNEQFF. Here the CDR3 DNA reads TGCAGCGTTGGGGGGGAGTACAATGAGCAGTTCTTC.